A single sample is the source of the 18 T cell receptor beta chains below, sequenced in a study of blood T cell repertoires in COVID-19. Sequencing was performed with immunoSEQ multiplex PCR; in TCRdb, only in-frame clones are kept and a portion is missing. The profile shows approximately 300,000 clones, about 90% of them singletons. Sample: peripheral blood. Receptors were obtained from a woman aged 45 to 65 who had recovered from COVID-19.

The rearrangement uses TRBV4-2 and TRBJ2-4, with TRBD2 as a possible D gene (7 bases). Germline V CDR1 and CDR2: LGHNA, YNFKEQ. This CDR3 is 14 amino acids long. V lost 3 bases and J lost 8, with 14 bases in between. The CDR3 here is CASSHSAGADIQYF. The CDR3, as DNA: TGTGCCAGCAGCCACTCCGCGGGGGCTGACATTCAGTACTTC.

This clone has a handful of counts. The chain carries TRBV5-1 and TRBJ1-2; D is possibly TRBD1 (5 bases). CDR1 and CDR2 from the germline V gene are SGHRS and YFSETQ. This CDR3 has 13 amino acids. Trimming cost V 3 bases and J 5 bases, with 11 bases left between them. The DNA of the CDR3 is TGCGCCAGCAGCTCGCAGGGAGGGTATGGCTACACCTTC. This encodes CASSSQGGYGYTF.

Only a few counts were recorded for this clone. The V gene is TRBV4-3, the J gene TRBJ2-5; D possibly corresponds to TRBD1 (5 bases). Germline V gene lookup returns CDR1 LGHNA and CDR2 YSLEER. The length of the CDR3 is 15 residues. V was clipped by 2 bases and J by 4 bases, with 14 bases between them. CDR3 sequence (DNA): TGCGCCAGCAGCCAACGATATGGGGCAGGAGAGACCCAGTACTTC. Translated: CASSQRYGAGETQYF.

The chain has TRBV19 and TRBJ1-1, with D unresolved. CDR1 and CDR2 from the germline V gene are LNHDA and SQIVND (reference sequence). The length of the CDR3 is 13 residues. The V end lost 5 bases, the J end lost 1 base, and 8 bases lay between the germline ends. The CDR3: CASSGRGNTEAFF. The CDR3, as DNA: TGTGCCAGTAGTGGCCGAGGGAACACTGAAGCTTTCTTT.

The chain links TRBV25-1 to TRBJ1-4; D call uncertain. This CDR3 contains 14 residues. Deletions cut 4 bases from V and 5 bases from J, with 11 bases between. CDR1 MGHDK and CDR2 SYGVNS come from the germline V gene. The CDR3 nucleotides read TGTGCCAGCAGTGTGGGCAGGTCGAATGAAAAACTGTTTTTT. Translating it yields CASSVGRSNEKLFF.

The gene calls are TRBV7-2 and TRBJ2-5; 9 bases are shared with TRBD1. Looked up from germline, CDR1 is SGHTA and CDR2 is FQGNSA. The V and J ends lost 5 bases and 4 bases, in that order; junction bases with no gene match: 5. CDR3 size: 14 residues. CDR3 DNA sequence: TGTGCCAGCAGCCCGGGACAGGGCCGAGAGACCCAGTACTTC. Amino acids: CASSPGQGRETQYF.

In its sample, this clone was seen many times. The gene calls are TRBV6-2 or TRBV6-3 and TRBJ1-2, with 8 bases identical to TRBD1. This CDR3 has 15 residues. The J segment lost 8 bases and the V segment lost 0 bases, leaving 8 bases of the junction unmatched. Germline-derived CDR1 and CDR2 are MNHEY and SVGEGT. CDR3: CASSYSWTGFEGYTF. CDR3 DNA: TGTGCCAGCAGTTACTCCTGGACAGGGTTCGAAGGCTACACCTTC.

The gene calls are TRBV12-3 or TRBV12-4 and TRBJ1-1, with TRBD1 matching 8 bases. Germline trimming cut 5 bases from V and 4 bases from J; bases unmatched to any gene: 3. This CDR3 contains 13 residues. The CDR3 region is CASSRGTGTEAFF. The CDR3 bases are TGTGCCAGCAGTCGGGGGACAGGCACTGAAGCTTTCTTT.

This sequence joins TRBV6-2 or TRBV6-3 and TRBJ2-5; 10 positions match TRBD2. The V gene's germline CDR1 is MNHEY and CDR2 SVGEGT. With 5 bases clipped from V and 5 bases from J, the junction kept 17 bases outside the gene matches. There are 18 residues in the CDR3. The DNA of the CDR3 is TGTGCCAGCAGTCAAACCAGATCCTTAGCGGGAGGAGACGAGACCCAGTACTTC. Translation: CASSQTRSLAGGDETQYF.

This chain uses TRBV20-1 with TRBJ1-1, with unresolved D. The CDR3 runs 11 residues. Trimming took 3 bases from V and 6 from J, leaving 8 bases between them. The V gene's germline CDR1 is DFQATT and CDR2 SNEGSKA (reference sequence). CDR3 nucleotide sequence: TGCAGTGCTAGGGCAGTCCCTGAAGCTTTCTTT. Encoded protein: CSARAVPEAFF.

This clone was seen more than once but under ten times. V gene TRBV7-9 combines with J gene TRBJ2-1; D is uncertain. The CDR3 has 13 residues. Trimming stripped 5 bases from V and 1 base from J, with 6 bases between. CDR1 SEHNR and CDR2 FQNEAQ come from the germline V gene (reference sequence). CDR3 region: CASSPPSYNEQFF. In DNA, the CDR3 is TGTGCCAGCAGCCCTCCGTCCTACAATGAGCAGTTCTTC.

The rearrangement links TRBV5-4 to TRBJ1-1; D may be TRBD1 (6 bases). Germline-derived CDR1 and CDR2 are SGHNT and YYREEE (reference sequence). V gave up 4 bases and J gave up 6 bases, with 10 bases separating them. The CDR3 consists of 12 residues. The CDR3 sequence is CASSRGGPEAFF. The DNA for the CDR3 is TGTGCCAGCAGCCGAGGGGGACCTGAAGCTTTCTTT.

As concerns this clone: The same CDR3 also results from other DNA sequences found in this sample. The chain links TRBV19 to TRBJ1-4, with 10 bases that match TRBD1. V lost 5 bases, J lost 0 bases, and 0 bases stayed unmatched. The CDR3 length is 15 residues. Germline V lookup: CDR1 LNHDA, CDR2 SQIVND (reference sequence). The CDR3: CASSGQGATNEKLFF. The CDR3 DNA follows: TGTGCCAGTAGTGGACAGGGGGCAACTAATGAAAAACTGTTTTTT.

The chain recombines TRBV6-5 with TRBJ2-6; D might be TRBD1 (5 bases). The CDR3 length is 14 residues. The V and J ends lost 8 bases and 3 bases respectively, with 11 bases between them. The germline V gene has CDR1 MNHEY and CDR2 SVGAGI. DNA of the CDR3: TGTGCCAGCCGATCGCAGGGTGGGGCCAACGTCCTGACTTTC. The encoded protein is CASRSQGGANVLTF.

The V gene is TRBV7-2, the J gene TRBJ1-2, with TRBD1 matching 9 bases. CDR1 is SGHTA and CDR2 is FQGNSA in the germline V gene. The CDR3 extends over 15 amino acids. The trim removed 1 base at V and 8 bases at J, leaving 8 bases unmatched. The CDR3 DNA follows: TGTGCCAGCAGCTTAGATGGGACAGGGTCTGTCGGCTACACCTTC. Translated, it gives CASSLDGTGSVGYTF.

The chain links TRBV27 to TRBJ2-7, with D possibly matching TRBD1 (5 bases). Deletions cut 0 bases from V and 4 bases from J, with 16 bases between. Germline V gives CDR1 MNHEY, CDR2 SMNVEV (reference sequence). The CDR3 loop spans 16 amino acids. Here the CDR3 reads CASSLSAEKGEYEQYF. The CDR3 DNA is TGTGCCAGCAGTTTATCGGCGGAGAAAGGGGAATACGAGCAGTACTTC.

The gene calls are TRBV11-2 and TRBJ1-6, with D possibly being TRBD1 (6 bases). The germline gives CDR1 SGHAT, CDR2 FQNNGV. The V and J ends lost 5 bases and 5 bases respectively, with 10 bases between them. The CDR3 covers 14 residues. DNA of the CDR3: TGTGCCAGCAGCCAGCAGGGGAATAATTCACCCCTCCACTTT. Encoded protein: CASSQQGNNSPLHF.

The chain uses TRBV2 and TRBJ1-1; 9 bases fit TRBD1. J lost 4 bases, V lost 6 bases, and 6 bases had no gene match. Germline V gene sequence: CDR1 SNHLY, CDR2 FYNNEI. This CDR3 is built from 14 residues. CDR3 amino acids: CASSEQGASTEAFF. Written as DNA, the CDR3 is TGTGCCAGCAGCGAACAGGGGGCTAGCACTGAAGCTTTCTTT.